A single sample gave rise to the 31 T cell receptor beta chains below, sequenced in a study of cytomegalovirus exposure and HLA in healthy donors. Researchers ran the PCR with 60 Vbeta and 13 Jbeta primers. Profiling relied on immunoSEQ multiplex PCR, and the TCRdb table lists in-frame clones only, not all of them. The sample yields about 150,000 clones, 70% seen once. What was sequenced was PBMCs. These receptors came from a woman aged 60-75 years in good health and CMV-seropositive.

The chain has TRBV19 and TRBJ1-2; TRBD1 aligns across 7 bases. CDR1 is LNHDA, CDR2 SQIVND, per germline (reference sequence). The CDR3 is made up of 15 amino acids. Trimming at V came to 1 base and at J to 9 bases, leaving 11 bases not matched to a gene. The CDR3 sequence is CASSIGGQLPVSYTF. The CDR3 DNA reads as TGTGCCAGTAGTATAGGGGGACAGCTCCCTGTAAGCTACACCTTC.

The J gene is TRBJ2-1, the V gene TRBV28, with TRBD1 as a possible D gene (6 bases). Trimming left V 2 bases short and J 4 bases short, with 9 bases between. This CDR3 is built from 14 residues. Germline loops: CDR1 MDHEN, CDR2 SYDVKM. The CDR3 DNA reads as TGTGCCAGCAGTTTAATTACAGGGTACAATGAGCAGTTCTTC. Residues: CASSLITGYNEQFF. Supplemented by reference TRBV28 and TRBJ2-1, the full variable domain reads DVKVTQSSRYLVKRTGEKVFLECVQDMDHENMFWYRQDPGLGLRLIYFSYDVKMKEKGDIPEGYSVSREKKERFSLILESASTNQTSMYLCASSLITGYNEQFFGPGTRLTVL.

The chain couples TRBV5-7 to TRBJ2-3; TRBD1 matches at 8 bases. TRBV5-7 qualifies as an ORF whose function is uncertain. Germline trimming cut 1 base from V and 2 bases from J; bases unmatched to any gene: 9. The CDR3 is 17 residues long. The CDR3 DNA follows: TGTGCCAGCAGCTTGTCTCAAAACAGGGGGGTCACAGATACGCAGTATTTT. Translating it yields CASSLSQNRGVTDTQYF.

The chain is built from TRBV18 and TRBJ2-7, with D perhaps matching TRBD1 (5 bases). The CDR3 covers 15 residues. V lost 0 bases and J 3 bases, leaving 12 bases between the germline ends. Germline CDR1 and CDR2: KGHSH and LQKENI. CDR3 loop: CASSPPVKGNYEQYF. The CDR3, as DNA: TGTGCCAGCTCACCACCGGTGAAGGGGAACTACGAGCAGTACTTC.

The V gene is TRBV4-1, the J gene TRBJ2-7, with 9 bases that match TRBD2. V trimming: 4 bases; J trimming: 4 bases; junction bases outside the gene matches: 5. Germline V gene lookup returns CDR1 MGHRA and CDR2 YSYEKL. The CDR3 has 14 residues. The CDR3 DNA reads TGCGCCAGCAGCCCCACTAGCGGGCCTTACGAGCAGTACTTC. Protein: CASSPTSGPYEQYF.

This clone occurred a few times. Here the CDR3 reads CASSLPLGAGELFF. In nucleotides, the CDR3 is TGTGCCAGCTCACTGCCCCTGGGCGCCGGGGAGCTGTTTTTT. The V and J genes are TRBV18 and TRBJ2-2, with no clear D. In germline, CDR1 is KGHSH, CDR2 LQKENI. This CDR3 contains 14 residues. With 4 bases removed from V and 6 bases from J, the gap between germline ends came to 12 bases.

This clone appeared once. This rearrangement joins TRBV2 to TRBJ1-1; D ambiguous. There are 12 residues in the CDR3. V was clipped by 7 bases and J by 0 bases, with 6 bases between them. Germline V gives CDR1 SNHLY, CDR2 FYNNEI. The CDR3 protein is CASMAVNTEAFF. The CDR3 DNA sequence: TGTGCCAGCATGGCGGTGAACACTGAAGCTTTCTTT.

J is TRBJ1-2 and V is TRBV28; 7 bases are shared with TRBD1. J gave up 5 bases and V 8 bases, and 14 bases lay outside the gene matches. The germline V gene has CDR1 MDHEN and CDR2 SYDVKM. This CDR3 contains 15 residues. CDR3 region: CASLSRAGGQYGYTF. For the CDR3, the DNA is TGTGCCAGCTTAAGCCGGGCAGGGGGTCAATATGGCTACACCTTC.

This sequence joins TRBV5-4 and TRBJ2-1; 10 bases are a match to TRBD2. V was clipped by 5 bases and J by 4 bases; unmatched bases: 9. This CDR3 spans 16 amino acids. From germline, CDR1 is SGHNT and CDR2 YYREEE (reference sequence). In nucleotides, the CDR3 is TGTGCCAGCAGGCCACCCGGGACTAGCGTATACAATGAGCAGTTCTTC. It codes for CASRPPGTSVYNEQFF.

The genes are TRBV5-4 and TRBJ1-1; 8 nucleotides line up with TRBD1. The junction had 0 bases not matched to a gene; V was cut back by 1 base and J by 1 base. The length of the CDR3 is 14 residues. Germline assignment: CDR1 SGHNT and CDR2 YYREEE (reference sequence). CDR3 protein: CASSLQGANTEAFF. CDR3 in DNA: TGTGCCAGCAGCTTGCAGGGGGCGAACACTGAAGCTTTCTTT.

This clone came up a few times. The chain is built from TRBV15 and TRBJ2-3; unclear D gene. Germline CDR1 reads LNHNV; CDR2 reads YYDKDF (reference sequence). The CDR3 sequence is 12 residues long. Trimming took 2 bases from V and 4 from J, leaving 4 bases between them. CDR3 DNA sequence: TGTGCCACCAGCAGATCATCAGATACGCAGTATTTT. Its translation is CATSRSSDTQYF.

This clone was seen more than once but under ten times. The chain joins TRBV6-6 to TRBJ1-1; TRBD1 matches 8 bases. The CDR3 is 14 residues long. In germline, CDR1 is MNHNY, CDR2 SVGAGI (reference sequence). V dropped 6 bases and J dropped 0; count of bases not matched to a gene: 3. The CDR3 loop reads CASRLGQVNTEAFF. CDR3 sequence (DNA): TGTGCCAGCAGGCTGGGACAGGTGAACACTGAAGCTTTCTTT.

The chain employs TRBV13 and TRBJ1-2; TRBD1 agrees at 12 bases. The trim removed 3 bases at V and 7 bases at J, leaving 3 bases unmatched. The germline gives CDR1 PRHDT, CDR2 FYEKMQ (reference sequence). The CDR3 has 14 residues. In nucleotides, the CDR3 is TGTGCCAGCAGCTTGGGACAGGGGGCTGGTGGCTACACCTTC. Protein: CASSLGQGAGGYTF.

This clone was found a few times. As DNA, the CDR3 is TGTGCCATCACTTTAGTATTCTACGAGCAGTACTTC. This gives the protein CAITLVFYEQYF. The chain carries TRBV10-3 and TRBJ2-7, with D unresolved. From germline, CDR1 is ENHRY and CDR2 SYGVKD. Deletions cut 7 bases from V and 3 bases from J, with 10 bases between. This CDR3 has 12 amino acids.

The rearrangement joins TRBV12-5 to TRBJ1-3; 7 bases align to TRBD1. Germline V CDR1 and CDR2: LGHNT, FRNRAP. V gave up 8 bases and J gave up 2 bases; unmatched junction bases: 0. This CDR3 region has 12 residues. CDR3 bases: TGTGCTAGTACAGGGGCTGGAAACACCATATATTTT. Its translation: CASTGAGNTIYF.

This clone was observed a handful of times. The chain recombines TRBV19 with TRBJ1-5; D perhaps matches TRBD1 (5 bases). V was cut by 5 bases and J by 8 bases, with 13 bases left in between. The V gene's germline CDR1 is LNHDA and CDR2 SQIVND (reference sequence). The CDR3 has 13 residues. In DNA, the CDR3 is TGTGCCAGTAGTCCGGGACTCACAGAGCCCCAGCATTTT. Residues: CASSPGLTEPQHF.

This clone occurred once. The DNA for the CDR3 is TGTGCCAGTCACTCAGGGGGCTGGAATCAGCCCCAGCATTTT. It translates to CASHSGGWNQPQHF. The rearrangement joins TRBV28 to TRBJ1-5, with 8 nucleotides matching TRBD1. Trimming at V came to 9 bases and at J to 4 bases, leaving 8 bases not matched to a gene. Germline V gene sequence: CDR1 MDHEN, CDR2 SYDVKM. The CDR3 is 14 amino acids. Full variable domain (missing parts from reference TRBV28 and TRBJ1-5): DVKVTQSSRYLVKRTGEKVFLECVQDMDHENMFWYRQDPGLGLRLIYFSYDVKMKEKGDIPEGYSVSREKKERFSLILESASTNQTSMYLCASHSGGWNQPQHFGDGTRLSIL.

This chain links TRBV4-1 with TRBJ2-7; 13 bases match TRBD2. The trim removed 3 bases at V and 3 bases at J, leaving 8 bases unmatched. The CDR3 has 17 amino acids. Germline CDR1 reads MGHRA; CDR2 reads YSYEKL. CDR3 in DNA: TGCGCCAGCAGCCAGGGACTAGCGGGACTGGACCTCTACGAGCAGTACTTC. This encodes CASSQGLAGLDLYEQYF.

The rearrangement joins TRBV5-1 to TRBJ2-3, with 7 bases fitting TRBD1. Per the germline V gene, CDR1 is SGHRS and CDR2 is YFSETQ. CDR3 length: 16 residues. V gave up 4 bases and J gave up 2 bases; unmatched junction bases: 10. CDR3 nucleotide sequence: TGCGCCAGCAGCCCGACAGGGCCCCAGACCACAGATACGCAGTATTTT. Translation gives CASSPTGPQTTDTQYF.

The J gene is TRBJ2-7, the V gene TRBV5-4, with D maybe TRBD1 (6 bases). CDR3 length equals 15 residues. Deletions cut 0 bases from V and 3 bases from J, with 13 bases between. Germline V CDR1 and CDR2: SGHNT, YYREEE (reference sequence). The CDR3 DNA reads TGTGCCAGCAGCTTGGGCCTGACAGGCGTCTACGAGCAGTACTTC. It translates to CASSLGLTGVYEQYF.

The V and J genes are TRBV19 and TRBJ1-5, with TRBD1 as a possible D gene (5 bases). Germline V gene lookup returns CDR1 LNHDA and CDR2 SQIVND (reference sequence). Trimming took off 3 bases at V and 5 bases at J, with 17 bases between the two ends. The length of the CDR3 is 16 residues. CDR3 sequence reads: CASSIGPGGTYQPQHF. The DNA of the CDR3 is TGTGCCAGTAGTATTGGTCCGGGGGGTACTTATCAGCCCCAGCATTTT. Combining the CDR3 with reference TRBV19 and TRBJ1-5 gives the whole variable domain DGGITQSPKYLFRKEGQNVTLSCEQNLNHDAMYWYRQDPGQGLRLIYYSQIVNDFQKGDIAEGYSVSREKKESFPLTVTSAQKNPTAFYLCASSIGPGGTYQPQHFGDGTRLSIL.

The CDR3, as DNA: TGCGCCAGCAGTGGGACAGGGGGTTCGTATACGCAGTATTTT. Translated, it gives CASSGTGGSYTQYF. This chain links TRBV10-2 with TRBJ2-3; 10 positions agree with TRBD1. The CDR3 totals 14 residues. Trimming removed 4 bases from V and 7 bases from J; junction bases left unmatched: 5. The germline gives CDR1 WSHSY, CDR2 SAAADI.

In DNA, the CDR3 is TGTGCCAGCAGCCGTAAATCAGATACGCAGTATTTT. Translated, it gives CASSRKSDTQYF. This chain uses TRBV7-9 with TRBJ2-3, with D unclear. Germline assignment: CDR1 SEHNR and CDR2 FQNEAQ (reference sequence). The CDR3 runs to 12 residues. Trimming cost V 5 bases and J 4 bases, with 7 bases left between them. Supplemented by reference TRBV7-9 and TRBJ2-3, the full variable domain reads DTGVSQNPRHKITKRGQNVTFRCDPISEHNRLYWYRQTLGQGPEFLTYFQNEAQLEKSRLLSDRFSAERPKGSFSTLEIQRTEQGDSAMYLCASSRKSDTQYFGPGTRLTVL.

This clone has just a few counts. The rearrangement uses TRBV6-5 and TRBJ1-5; 7 bases are shared with TRBD1. The V and J ends lost 4 bases and 6 bases, in that order; junction bases with no gene match: 9. The CDR3 length is 15 residues. Germline loops: CDR1 MNHEY, CDR2 SVGAGI. In DNA form, the CDR3 reads TGTGCCAGCAGTTTCTCGACAGGGTTCGGTCAGCCCCAGCATTTT. This encodes CASSFSTGFGQPQHF.

The chain uses TRBV28 and TRBJ1-2; possible D gene TRBD1, 5 bases. From germline, CDR1 is MDHEN and CDR2 SYDVKM. CDR3 length: 13 residues. V was trimmed by 10 bases and J by 0 bases, leaving 12 bases between them. CDR3 amino acids: CATPGDSNYGYTF. CDR3 bases: TGTGCCACCCCGGGGGACTCTAACTATGGCTACACCTTC.

Only one count was recorded for this clone. The chain links TRBV7-9 to TRBJ1-4; no definite D call. The CDR3 contains 11 residues. Germline V CDR1 and CDR2: SEHNR, FQNEAQ (reference sequence). Trimming stripped 5 bases from V and 5 bases from J, with 3 bases between. The CDR3 protein is CASSVNEKLFF. CDR3 sequence (DNA): TGTGCCAGCAGCGTAAATGAAAAACTGTTTTTT.

This chain joins TRBV28 and TRBJ1-1; D uncertain. The CDR3 length is 14 residues. Deletions cut 0 bases from V and 1 base from J, with 6 bases between. In germline, CDR1 is MDHEN, CDR2 SYDVKM. The CDR3 DNA reads TGTGCCAGCAGTTTATGGTCAGGGAACACTGAAGCTTTCTTT. It is translated as CASSLWSGNTEAFF.

The rearrangement uses TRBV4-2 and TRBJ1-5, with 7 nucleotides matching TRBD1. The CDR3 is made up of 17 amino acids. CDR1 and CDR2 from the germline V gene are LGHNA and YNFKEQ. The ends lost 0 bases at V and 4 bases at J; junction bases unmatched: 9. The CDR3 nucleotides read TGTGCCAGCAGCCAAGAACCAGGAGACAGGGTGAATCAGCCCCAGCATTTT. Residues: CASSQEPGDRVNQPQHF.

The chain employs TRBV6-1 and TRBJ2-7; TRBD2 aligns across 10 bases. The CDR3 covers 15 residues. Germline V CDR1 and CDR2: MNHNS, SASEGT. Trimming at V came to 4 bases and at J to 0 bases, leaving 3 bases not matched to a gene. The CDR3 DNA reads TGTGCCAGCAGTGGGCGGACTAGCGGCTCCTACGAGCAGTACTTC. Translation: CASSGRTSGSYEQYF.

The rearrangement uses TRBV6-5 and TRBJ1-2, with 11 bases matching TRBD1. The CDR3 sequence is 13 residues long. J lost 7 bases, V lost 7 bases, and 5 bases had no gene match. Germline values: CDR1 MNHEY, CDR2 SVGAGI. The CDR3 DNA reads TGTGCCAGCACTATGGGACAGGGGGTTGGCTACACCTTC. Its protein is CASTMGQGVGYTF.

This chain connects TRBV7-3 to TRBJ1-1; D call uncertain. Germline V gives CDR1 SGHTA, CDR2 FQGTGA. Trimming cost V 0 bases and J 7 bases, with 12 bases left between them. CDR3 size: 14 residues. The CDR3 DNA reads as TGTGCCAGCAGCTTAACGGGTAGAACAGATGAAGCTTTCTTT. Its translation: CASSLTGRTDEAFF. Full variable domain (outside the CDR3, taken from reference TRBV7-3 and TRBJ1-1): GAGVSQTPSNKVTEKGKYVELRCDPISGHTALYWYRQSLGQGPEFLIYFQGTGAADDSGLPNDRFFAVRPEGSVSTLKIQRTERGDSAVYLCASSLTGRTDEAFFGQGTRLTVV.